These T cell receptor beta chains were read from a single sample in a study of neoadjuvant nivolumab and ipilimumab in lung cancer. Clones were sequenced by immunoSEQ multiplex PCR, and TCRdb holds only the in-frame ones, with some missing. The sample has about 5,300 clones; 75% to 95% are singletons. The material was blood, obtained after neoadjuvant nivolumab, alone or with ipilimumab, at or shortly before surgery. Receptor source: an adult with non-small cell lung cancer. Some clones in this sample may be carry-over from other donors' samples. CDR3s include the opening cysteine and the closing phenylalanine or tryptophan. D genes are given only for firm matches. Only part of the rows carry a size: once, few, many, or a class if the clone is expanded.

J: TRBJ2-7; size: .; D: .; V: TRBV9; DNA: TGTGCCAGCAGCGTATGGCGGGACTCACTCGAGCAGTACTTC; CDR3: CASSVWRDSLEQYF
J: TRBJ2-3; size: once; D: TRBD1; V: TRBV19; DNA: TGTGCCAGTAGCCGCAGGGGGCCGGGCACAGATACGCAGTATTTT; CDR3: CASSRRGPGTDTQYF
J: TRBJ2-1; size: .; D: TRBD2; V: TRBV15; DNA: TGTGCCACCAGCAGAGATCGTAGACTAGCGGGAGATAGCTCCTACAATGAGCAGTTCTTC; CDR3: CATSRDRRLAGDSSYNEQFF
J: TRBJ1-5; size: few; D: .; V: TRBV5-4; DNA: TGTGCCAGCAGCGTGCAGGGCGGTCAGCCCCAGCATTTT; CDR3: CASSVQGGQPQHF
J: TRBJ2-1; size: .; D: TRBD2; V: TRBV9; DNA: TGTGCCAGCAGCGTAAGCGGGAACAATGAGCAGTTCTTC; CDR3: CASSVSGNNEQFF
J: TRBJ1-5; size: .; D: .; V: TRBV9; DNA: TGTGCCAGCAGCGTTCAGCCCCAGCATTTT; CDR3: CASSVQPQHF
J: TRBJ2-5; size: once; D: .; V: TRBV29-1; DNA: TGCAGCGTTATGGAGGCACAAGAGACCCAGTACTTC; CDR3: CSVMEAQETQYF
J: TRBJ2-2; size: .; D: .; V: TRBV7-3; DNA: TGTGCCAGCAGTTATGGATCCCCGAACACCGGGGAGCTGTTTTTT; CDR3: CASSYGSPNTGELFF
J: TRBJ1-2; size: .; D: .; V: TRBV9; DNA: TGTGCCAGCAGCGTAGACGCTGGAGATGGCTACACCTTC; CDR3: CASSVDAGDGYTF
J: TRBJ1-2; size: .; D: .; V: TRBV5-1; DNA: TGCGCCAGCAGTAATCGGGGGGAAAACTATGGCTACACCTTC; CDR3: CASSNRGENYGYTF
J: TRBJ2-3; size: .; D: TRBD2; V: TRBV5-1; DNA: TGCGCCAGCAGCTTGGTGGCTAGCGGGAGAAGGCGGAGCACAGATACGCAGTATTTT; CDR3: CASSLVASGRRRSTDTQYF
J: TRBJ2-1; size: .; D: TRBD2; V: TRBV4-3; DNA: TGCGCCAGCAGCCAAGATTGGCTAGCGGGAGGAAATGAGCAGTTCTTC; CDR3: CASSQDWLAGGNEQFF
J: TRBJ2-1; size: .; D: TRBD2; V: TRBV11-1; DNA: TGTGCCAGCACCTGGAGTAGCGGGAAGGTTGGTGAGCAGTTCTTC; CDR3: CASTWSSGKVGEQFF
J: TRBJ1-3; size: .; D: .; V: TRBV29-1; DNA: TGCAGCGTACAGGGTCGCGACACCATATATTTT; CDR3: CSVQGRDTIYF
J: TRBJ2-2; size: once; D: TRBD2; V: TRBV5-1; DNA: TGCGCCAGCAGCTTTTCAGCGGGATGGGCCGGGGAGCTGTTTTTT; CDR3: CASSFSAGWAGELFF
J: TRBJ2-7; size: .; D: TRBD2; V: TRBV5-8; DNA: TGTGCCAGCCTGCGGGAGGAGCAGTACTTC; CDR3: CASLREEQYF
J: TRBJ2-7; size: .; D: .; V: TRBV5-5; DNA: TGTGCCAGCAGCTTGGGAATAGGATACGAGCAGTACTTC; CDR3: CASSLGIGYEQYF
J: TRBJ2-1; size: .; D: TRBD2; V: TRBV27; DNA: TGTGCCAGCAGTTTCCAGGGACTACGCTCCTACAATGAGCAGTTCTTC; CDR3: CASSFQGLRSYNEQFF
J: TRBJ1-2; size: once; D: .; V: TRBV6-5; DNA: TGTGCCAGCAAGAATGCCCCCTATGGCTACACCTTC; CDR3: CASKNAPYGYTF
J: TRBJ2-3; size: .; D: .; V: TRBV1; DNA: TGCACCAGCAGCCACCTTAGCGGGAGGGGAGGGGATACGCAGTATTTT; CDR3: CTSSHLSGRGGDTQYF
J: TRBJ2-3; size: once; D: .; V: TRBV11-3; DNA: TGTGCCAGCAGCTTAGATGTCAGGTCGGGGGATACGCAGTATTTT; CDR3: CASSLDVRSGDTQYF
J: TRBJ2-3; size: .; D: .; V: TRBV6-4; DNA: TGTGCCAGCAGTGACTCGGCCACAGATACGCAGTATTTT; CDR3: CASSDSATDTQYF
J: TRBJ2-2; size: .; D: TRBD1; V: TRBV6-4; DNA: TGTGCCAGCAGTCCCGGGACAGAGACCGGGGAGCTGTTTTTT; CDR3: CASSPGTETGELFF
J: TRBJ2-3; size: .; D: .; V: TRBV27; DNA: TGTGCCAGCAGTCCCCTCGGTACGCAGTATTTT; CDR3: CASSPLGTQYF
J: TRBJ2-3; size: .; D: TRBD1; V: TRBV7-9; DNA: TGTGCCAGCAGCCAACCCCGGACAGGCCATTCTGCAGGTACGCAGTATTTT; CDR3: CASSQPRTGHSAGTQYF
J: TRBJ2-1; size: .; D: TRBD2; V: TRBV4-2; DNA: TGTGCCAGCAGCTTGTCGGGGGGGCTATACAATGAGCAGTTCTTC; CDR3: CASSLSGGLYNEQFF
J: TRBJ2-5; size: .; D: TRBD1; V: TRBV5-5; DNA: TGTGCCAGCAGCTTGGCCGGGACAGACCAAGAGACCCAGTACTTC; CDR3: CASSLAGTDQETQYF
J: TRBJ1-3; size: .; D: .; V: TRBV30; DNA: TGTGCCTGGAGTGGAACAGGGTTTGGGGGAAACACCATATATTTT; CDR3: CAWSGTGFGGNTIYF
J: TRBJ2-3; size: .; D: .; V: TRBV5-6; DNA: TGTGCCAGCAGCCAAGGACCAGCTAGCACAGATACGCAGTATTTT; CDR3: CASSQGPASTDTQYF
J: TRBJ2-1; size: .; D: .; V: TRBV7-3; DNA: TGTGCCAGCAGCTTAATACCGGGATACTTGTATGAGCAGTTCTTC; CDR3: CASSLIPGYLYEQFF
J: TRBJ2-7; size: .; D: .; V: TRBV9; DNA: TGTGCCAGCGGGGCACCTACCTCCTACGAGCAGTACTTC; CDR3: CASGAPTSYEQYF
J: TRBJ2-7; size: .; D: TRBD2; V: TRBV5-1; DNA: TGCGCCAGCCGCCCCGATAGCGGGATTACCTACGAGCAGTACTTC; CDR3: CASRPDSGITYEQYF
J: TRBJ2-3; size: .; D: .; V: TRBV5-4; DNA: TGTGCCAGCAGCTCCGCCACGGCGAGCGGTACGCAGTATTTT; CDR3: CASSSATASGTQYF
J: TRBJ2-1; size: .; D: TRBD1; V: TRBV25-1; DNA: TGTGCCAGCAGTCCCGGGACAGATTACAATGAGCAGTTCTTC; CDR3: CASSPGTDYNEQFF
J: TRBJ1-2; size: few; D: TRBD1; V: TRBV4-3; DNA: TGCGCCAGCAGCCAAGGGGGACAGACTAACTATGGCTACACCTTC; CDR3: CASSQGGQTNYGYTF
J: TRBJ2-1; size: .; D: .; V: TRBV11-3; DNA: TGTGCCAGCAAGGGGGGAGACAATGAGCAGTTCTTC; CDR3: CASKGGDNEQFF
J: TRBJ2-7; size: .; D: .; V: TRBV7-2; DNA: TGTGCCAGCAGCTTCGCGATTCCCTACGAGCAGTACTTC; CDR3: CASSFAIPYEQYF
J: TRBJ2-5; size: .; D: .; V: TRBV19; DNA: TGTGCCAGTAGTATGAGAGACCCGGAGACCCAGTACTTC; CDR3: CASSMRDPETQYF
J: TRBJ2-3; size: .; D: TRBD2; V: TRBV19; DNA: TGTGCTACTAGCGGGAGAGGTGGCACAGATACGCAGTATTTT; CDR3: CATSGRGGTDTQYF
J: TRBJ1-3; size: .; D: TRBD1; V: TRBV30; DNA: TGTGCCGCAGGACAGGGTTGGCTCTCTGGAAACACCATATATTTT; CDR3: CAAGQGWLSGNTIYF
J: TRBJ2-1; size: .; D: TRBD2; V: TRBV5-4; DNA: TGTGCCAGCAGCCACGGACTAGCGCTTCAAAATGAGCAGTTCTTC; CDR3: CASSHGLALQNEQFF
J: TRBJ2-5; size: .; D: TRBD2; V: TRBV7-2; DNA: TGTGCCAGCAGCTTAGTGGGTAGCGGGGTCTCGACCCAGTACTTC; CDR3: CASSLVGSGVSTQYF
J: TRBJ1-5; size: few; D: .; V: TRBV29-1; DNA: TGCAGCGTTGCTCGCAGGCGCGATCAGCCCCAGCATTTT; CDR3: CSVARRRDQPQHF
J: TRBJ1-5; size: .; D: TRBD1; V: TRBV27; DNA: TGTGCCAGCAGTGCTAGCGGGACAGGTCTTGGGCCCCAGCATTTT; CDR3: CASSASGTGLGPQHF
J: TRBJ1-5; size: .; D: TRBD1; V: TRBV4-1; DNA: TGCGCCAGCAGTCTCACAACGATTCGGGACAGGCATAGCAATCAGCCCCAGCATTTT; CDR3: CASSLTTIRDRHSNQPQHF
J: TRBJ2-7; size: once; D: .; V: TRBV6-5; DNA: TGTGCCAGCAGCACCTCCCCGGCTAGTCACTCCGAGCAGTACTTC; CDR3: CASSTSPASHSEQYF
J: TRBJ1-2; size: .; D: TRBD1; V: TRBV30; DNA: TGTGCCTGGAGGGGGACAGGGGAGCACTATGGCTACACCTTC; CDR3: CAWRGTGEHYGYTF
J: TRBJ2-1; size: once; D: .; V: TRBV6-6; DNA: TGTGCCAGCATTCCCGGGGGAAGCAATGAGCAGTTCTTC; CDR3: CASIPGGSNEQFF
J: TRBJ2-7; size: .; D: .; V: TRBV18; DNA: TGTGCCAGCTCACCCGTCTCGGGTTCGTCCTACGAGCAGTACTTC; CDR3: CASSPVSGSSYEQYF
J: TRBJ1-2; size: .; D: .; V: TRBV6-5; DNA: TGTGCCAGCAGGCCTGGGGGAGTCAGGGTACTTGGCTACACCTTC; CDR3: CASRPGGVRVLGYTF
J: TRBJ2-3; size: .; D: TRBD2; V: TRBV19; DNA: TGTGCCCGTATTTGGGCGGGAGCGGGCACAGATACGCAGTATTTT; CDR3: CARIWAGAGTDTQYF
J: TRBJ2-7; size: .; D: .; V: TRBV7-9; DNA: TGTGCGGTGGCGGGAAGTTGGTACGAGCAGTACTTC; CDR3: CAVAGSWYEQYF
J: TRBJ2-3; size: .; D: .; V: TRBV30; DNA: TGTGCCTGGAGGATAGGGGGCGGGGGCACAGATACGCAGTATTTT; CDR3: CAWRIGGGGTDTQYF
J: TRBJ1-4; size: .; D: .; V: TRBV7-9; DNA: TGTGCCAGCACCCCCCCGGCCCCTAATGAAAAACTGTTTTTT; CDR3: CASTPPAPNEKLFF
J: TRBJ2-5; size: .; D: TRBD2; V: TRBV29-1; DNA: TGCAGCGTTGACGGACTAGCGGGAGCGTTTGATGAGACCCAGTACTTC; CDR3: CSVDGLAGAFDETQYF